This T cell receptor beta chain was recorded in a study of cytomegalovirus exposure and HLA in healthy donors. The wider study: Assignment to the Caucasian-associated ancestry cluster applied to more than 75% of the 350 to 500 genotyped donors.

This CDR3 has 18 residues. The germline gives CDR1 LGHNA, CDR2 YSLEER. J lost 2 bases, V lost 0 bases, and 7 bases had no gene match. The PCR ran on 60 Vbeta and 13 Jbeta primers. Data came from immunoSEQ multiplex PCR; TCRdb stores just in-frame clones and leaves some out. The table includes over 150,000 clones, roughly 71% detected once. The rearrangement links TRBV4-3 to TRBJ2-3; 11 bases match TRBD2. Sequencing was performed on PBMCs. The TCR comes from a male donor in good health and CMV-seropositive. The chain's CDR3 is CASSQDRLAGGLTDTQYF. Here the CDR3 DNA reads TGCGCCAGCAGCCAAGATCGGCTAGCGGGGGGCCTCACAGATACGCAGTATTTT.